Here is one T cell receptor beta chain with its context. This record belongs to a study of blood T cell repertoires in COVID-19. Assay used: immunoSEQ multiplex PCR; TCRdb lists only in-frame clones, some missing. The top ten hold around 30% of the sample, which has approximately 75,000 clones, around 80% seen once. Germline CDR1 SEHNR, CDR2 FQNEAQ (reference sequence). This CDR3 contains 15 residues. The ends were cut back, 6 bases at V and 1 base at J, with 15 bases in the middle. This receptor was obtained from an elderly woman with active or convalescent COVID-19. What was sequenced was peripheral blood. The V call is TRBV7-9, the J call TRBJ1-2, with D possibly matching TRBD1 (6 bases). CDR3 in DNA: TGTGCCAGCAGTTTTCTTGACAGGATTAACTATGGCTACACCTTC. It is translated as CASSFLDRINYGYTF.